This TCR beta chain derives from a study of graft-versus-host responses after intestinal transplantation. Study details: Isolated intestinal, liver-intestinal, or multivisceral transplants had been given to the recipients. Study results and limitations: Recipient marrow held GvH clones, some first seen in ileum or blood.

The data were produced by immunoSEQ multiplex PCR, yet TCRdb's version contains in-frame clones alone and is incomplete. This table holds roughly 50,000 clones, less than 95% found once. In the case of this clone: What it binds is not known.

The CDR3 runs to 18 residues. Trimming at V came to 3 bases and at J to 0 bases, leaving 9 bases not matched to a gene. Germline loops: CDR1 SGDLS, CDR2 YYNGEE. Material: PBMCs, obtained around 95 weeks after intestinal transplant. The chain employs TRBV9 and TRBJ2-6; 7 nucleotides align to TRBD2. This sequence was found in a human patient who received an intestinal transplant, so some T cells may come from the graft donor. The CDR3, as DNA: TGTGCCAGCAGCGCCAACAGAGAGCGGGGCTCTGGGGCCAACGTCCTGACTTTC. Its protein product is CASSANRERGSGANVLTF.